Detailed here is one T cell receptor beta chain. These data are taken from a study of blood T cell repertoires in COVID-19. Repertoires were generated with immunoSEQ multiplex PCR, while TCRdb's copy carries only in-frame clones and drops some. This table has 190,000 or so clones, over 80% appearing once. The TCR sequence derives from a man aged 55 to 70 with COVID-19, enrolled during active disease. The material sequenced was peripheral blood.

CDR3 in amino acids: CASSHRGTDTQYF. The CDR3 region has the DNA TGTGCCAGCAGCCACAGGGGCACAGATACGCAGTATTTT. V usage is TRBV11-3 and J usage is TRBJ2-3; possible D gene TRBD1, 6 bases. There are 13 residues in the CDR3. V was pared by 5 bases and J by 1 base, with 7 bases between. Germline V gene lookup returns CDR1 SGHNT and CDR2 YENEEA.